Below are 27 T cell receptor beta chains sequenced from a single sample in a study of T cell repertoires and Cas9 in healthy adults (dated by TCRdb to 2017 to 2018). Libraries were built with the immunoSEQ multiplex PCR assay. TCRdb's version of the immuneACCESS table is confined to in-frame rearrangements and falls short of the full clone set. An unresolved V gene accounts for under half of the shortfall where checked; the remainder is of unknown origin. This sample lists tens of thousands of clones; 90% were detected once. Of the sample, 0.69% is held by the ten largest clones. The sample consisted of CD4+ effector T cells (CD127+, CD25-, CD137-, CD154-) from PBMCs; culture status not recorded. The receptors were sampled from a human donor in good health.

The V gene is TRBV9, the J gene TRBJ1-1; TRBD1 is a possible D gene (5 bases). V gave up 4 bases and J gave up 4 bases, with 20 bases separating them. In germline, CDR1 is SGDLS, CDR2 YYNGEE. This CDR3 spans 16 amino acids. The CDR3, as DNA: TGTGCCAGCAGCCAGCGGGACTTGAGGACCCCCACTGAAGCTTTCTTT. It yields the protein CASSQRDLRTPTEAFF.

V and J are TRBV29-1 and TRBJ1-4; D unclear. This CDR3 region has 11 residues. Trimming removed 2 bases at V and 6 bases at J, with 4 bases between. CDR1 is SQVTM and CDR2 is ANQGSEA in the germline V gene. CDR3 region: CSVEFDEKLFF. The CDR3 bases are TGCAGCGTTGAATTTGATGAAAAACTGTTTTTT.

V usage is TRBV2 and J usage is TRBJ1-2, with no clear D. Germline V gene data show CDR1 as SNHLY and CDR2 as FYNNEI. With 3 bases removed from V and 9 bases from J, the gap between germline ends came to 14 bases. The CDR3 is 13 amino acids. CDR3 coding DNA: TGTGCCAGCAGTGACTCCGGGCCGGGCCGCTACACCTTC. The encoded protein is CASSDSGPGRYTF.

V is TRBV5-1 and J is TRBJ2-3; D might be TRBD1 (6 bases). The V end lost 0 bases, the J end lost 4 bases, and 12 bases lay between the germline ends. This CDR3 contains 15 residues. Germline V lookup: CDR1 SGHRS, CDR2 YFSETQ. The CDR3 DNA reads as TGCGCCAGCAGCTTGGGGGGGCAGAGGGCAGATACGCAGTATTTT. Protein sequence: CASSLGGQRADTQYF.

This sequence joins TRBV6-1 and TRBJ1-2, with TRBD1 identical over 9 bases. The CDR3 loop spans 15 amino acids. V gave up 6 bases and J gave up 8 bases; unmatched junction bases: 13. Germline-derived CDR1 and CDR2 are MNHNS and SASEGT. The CDR3 nucleotides are TGTGCCAGCAGCTCTACCAACAGGGGGCGGCGCGGCTACACCTTC. Translation gives CASSSTNRGRRGYTF.

This clone was seen a few times. The V call is TRBV6-1, the J call TRBJ1-4; D is ambiguous. V dropped 0 bases and J dropped 8 bases, with 7 bases sitting between them. The germline V gene has CDR1 MNHNS and CDR2 SASEGT. The CDR3 totals 13 residues. The CDR3 spells CASSEALREKLFF. CDR3 in DNA: TGTGCCAGCAGTGAAGCGCTTCGCGAAAAACTGTTTTTT.

This clone was detected only a few times. The chain has TRBV5-1 and TRBJ2-6; the match to TRBD1 covers 10 bases. The CDR3 length is 16 residues. With 3 bases clipped from V and 0 bases from J, the junction kept 0 bases outside the gene matches. Germline V gene data show CDR1 as SGHRS and CDR2 as YFSETQ. DNA of the CDR3: TGCGCCAGCAGCTGGACAGGGGGCTCTGGGGCCAACGTCCTGACTTTC. Translation gives CASSWTGGSGANVLTF.

The genes are TRBV2 and TRBJ1-1; the match to TRBD1 covers 7 bases. With 10 bases clipped from V and 4 bases from J, the junction kept 15 bases outside the gene matches. This CDR3 is built from 15 residues. In germline, CDR1 is SNHLY, CDR2 FYNNEI. The CDR3 sequence: CATQTEGARVTEAFF. CDR3 DNA: TGTGCCACGCAAACGGAGGGGGCGCGGGTCACTGAAGCTTTCTTT. Supplemented by reference TRBV2 and TRBJ1-1, the full variable domain reads EPEVTQTPSHQVTQMGQEVILRCVPISNHLYFYWYRQILGQKVEFLVSFYNNEISEKSEIFDDQFSVERPDGSNFTLKIRSTKLEDSAMYFCATQTEGARVTEAFFGQGTRLTVV.

The rearrangement joins TRBV14 to TRBJ2-6; D possibly matches TRBD1 or TRBD2 (5 bases each). Trimming pared 0 bases from V and 2 bases from J, leaving 20 bases between. This CDR3 is built from 20 residues. The V gene's germline CDR1 is SGHDN and CDR2 FVKESK. The CDR3 protein is CASSQDLRADIGAGANVLTF. The CDR3 DNA sequence: TGTGCCAGCAGCCAAGATCTCCGTGCGGACATCGGGGCTGGGGCCAACGTCCTGACTTTC.

The chain is built from TRBV5-1 and TRBJ1-4; no firm D call. Germline loops: CDR1 SGHRS, CDR2 YFSETQ. V was clipped by 4 bases and J by 3 bases, with 19 bases between them. This CDR3 region has 17 residues. The CDR3 loop reads CASSATTKAGSNEKLFF. CDR3 sequence (DNA): TGCGCCAGCAGCGCGACGACGAAAGCGGGCTCTAATGAAAAACTGTTTTTT.

The gene calls are TRBV19 and TRBJ2-6, with D possibly matching TRBD2 (5 bases). V was shortened by 3 bases and J by 0 bases, with 12 bases between the two germline ends. The CDR3 spans 17 residues. Germline CDR1 is LNHDA and CDR2 is SQIVND (reference sequence). The CDR3: CASSMGRTVSGANVLTF. The CDR3 DNA reads as TGTGCCAGTAGTATGGGTCGGACTGTCTCTGGGGCCAACGTCCTGACTTTC.

This chain uses TRBV7-9 with TRBJ2-1; 7 bases align to TRBD2. The CDR3 is 15 residues long. Germline V lookup: CDR1 SEHNR, CDR2 FQNEAQ (reference sequence). The V gene end was trimmed by 3 bases and the J gene end by 8 bases; junction bases not matched to a gene: 10. DNA for the CDR3: TGTGCCAGCAGCTTTTTCGGGCTAGCGGACGATGAGCAGTTCTTC. As protein: CASSFFGLADDEQFF.

V usage is TRBV11-2 and J usage is TRBJ1-2, with TRBD1 identical over 9 bases. Looked up from germline, CDR1 is SGHAT and CDR2 is FQNNGV. The CDR3 runs to 12 residues. V lost 6 bases to trimming and J lost 14 bases; unmatched junction nucleotides: 10. CDR3 nucleotide sequence: TGTGCCAGCAGTCGGGACAGGGCGAGTTCAACCTTC. This encodes CASSRDRASSTF.

CDR3 protein: CASSLQPAGNQPQHF. CDR3 nucleotides: TGTGCCAGTAGTCTCCAGCCGGCGGGCAATCAGCCCCAGCATTTT. The chain carries TRBV19 and TRBJ1-5; no reliable D call. CDR3 length: 15 residues. The V gene's germline CDR1 is LNHDA and CDR2 SQIVND (reference sequence). Trimming removed 5 bases from V and 2 bases from J, with 13 bases in between.

The genes are TRBV18 and TRBJ1-2; 7 nucleotides align to TRBD1. The CDR3 runs to 13 residues. Germline V CDR1 and CDR2: KGHSH, LQKENI. The V segment lost 6 bases and the J segment 4 bases; nucleotides outside the gene matches: 5. CDR3 nucleotide sequence: TGTGCCAGCTCTGGGACAGAAGTCTATGGCTACACCTTC. Its translation is CASSGTEVYGYTF.

The chain carries TRBV11-2 and TRBJ2-2, with D tentatively TRBD1 (6 bases). Germline V gene sequence: CDR1 SGHAT, CDR2 FQNNGV. Trimming pared 5 bases from V and 2 bases from J, leaving 12 bases between. The CDR3 is 15 amino acids. CDR3 nucleotides: TGTGCCAGCAGCGGAATGGGACACAACACCGGGGAGCTGTTTTTT. The encoded protein is CASSGMGHNTGELFF. Full variable domain (missing parts from reference TRBV11-2 and TRBJ2-2): EAGVAQSPRYKIIEKRQSVAFWCNPISGHATLYWYQQILGQGPKLLIQFQNNGVVDDSQLPKDRFSAERLKGVDSTLKIQPAKLEDSAVYLCASSGMGHNTGELFFGEGSRLTVL.

CDR3 region: CASSSGQGIAKNIQYF. In DNA form, the CDR3 reads TGTGCCAGCAGCTCTGGACAGGGTATAGCCAAAAACATTCAGTACTTC. This chain links TRBV5-4 with TRBJ2-4; TRBD1 agrees at 8 bases. The V gene end was trimmed by 3 bases and the J gene end by 0 bases; junction bases not matched to a gene: 5. Germline values: CDR1 SGHNT, CDR2 YYREEE (reference sequence). The CDR3 is made up of 16 amino acids.

The V and J genes are TRBV15 and TRBJ1-3; D is unresolved. V lost 8 bases and J lost 2, with 10 bases in between. This CDR3 is built from 13 residues. Germline V gene lookup returns CDR1 LNHNV and CDR2 YYDKDF (reference sequence). CDR3 nucleotide sequence: TGTGCCACCCGAGCAGCCACTGGAAACACCATATATTTT. Translating it yields CATRAATGNTIYF.

V and J are TRBV7-2 and TRBJ2-1, with D hard to call. V shed 1 base and J shed 10 bases, with 11 bases lying between them. This CDR3 spans 13 amino acids. The V gene's germline CDR1 is SGHTA and CDR2 FQGNSA. This CDR3 is CASSLVRESEQFF. CDR3 nucleotides: TGTGCCAGCAGCTTAGTTAGGGAATCCGAGCAGTTCTTC.

The rearrangement joins TRBV2 to TRBJ2-1; 10 bases map to TRBD2. V lost 11 bases to trimming and J lost 9 bases; unmatched junction nucleotides: 10. CDR1 is SNHLY and CDR2 is FYNNEI in the germline V gene. The CDR3 has 13 residues. The CDR3 is CAFMASGGGEQFF. The DNA for the CDR3 is TGTGCCTTCATGGCCAGCGGGGGGGGTGAGCAGTTCTTC.

V usage is TRBV28 and J usage is TRBJ2-1; tentative D call: TRBD2 (6 bases). CDR3 length equals 14 residues. Germline V gene lookup returns CDR1 MDHEN and CDR2 SYDVKM. The germline V and J ends were trimmed by 5 bases and 9 bases, with 17 bases remaining between them. The CDR3 region has the DNA TGTGCCAGCAGTGCCCCCGGGGGTCATCGTGAGCAGTTCTTC. It codes for CASSAPGGHREQFF.

DNA for the CDR3: TGTGCCAGCAGCAGTAGCGGAGTCTCCTACAATGAGCAGTTCTTC. Its translation is CASSSSGVSYNEQFF. The rearrangement joins TRBV5-4 to TRBJ2-1, with D possibly being TRBD2 (6 bases). With 4 bases removed from V and 0 bases from J, the gap between germline ends came to 11 bases. Germline V gene lookup returns CDR1 SGHNT and CDR2 YYREEE (reference sequence). The CDR3 spans 15 residues.

The chain couples TRBV7-8 to TRBJ1-1; the D is unclear. V dropped 5 bases and J dropped 5 bases, with 9 bases sitting between them. Germline lookup yields CDR1 SGHVS and CDR2 FQNEAQ. The CDR3 extends over 12 amino acids. The chain's CDR3 is CASSPYGTEAFF. The CDR3 coding sequence is TGTGCCAGCAGCCCGTATGGGACTGAAGCTTTCTTT.

This clone was detected once. The chain uses TRBV5-1 and TRBJ2-1, with D hard to call. Germline V CDR1 and CDR2: SGHRS, YFSETQ. The CDR3 contains 15 residues. Trimming cost V 0 bases and J 7 bases, with 14 bases left between them. CDR3 nucleotides: TGCGCCAGCAGCTTGGCTGTAGACACTGGTAATGAGCAGTTCTTC. It codes for CASSLAVDTGNEQFF.

This chain uses TRBV5-1 with TRBJ2-7; TRBD1 matches 10 bases. Losses at the gene ends were 3 bases for V and 0 bases for J; bases not matched to a gene: 3. The CDR3 runs to 15 residues. Per germline, CDR1 SGHRS and CDR2 YFSETQ. CDR3 bases: TGCGCCAGCAGCTCCGGGACAGGGGTCTCCTACGAGCAGTACTTC. This translates into CASSSGTGVSYEQYF.

The V call is TRBV11-2, the J call TRBJ2-7; 9 nucleotides agree with TRBD1. Germline CDR1 reads SGHAT; CDR2 reads FQNNGV. The CDR3 has 15 residues. V dropped 4 bases and J dropped 2; count of bases not matched to a gene: 6. CDR3 loop: CASSSIRDRAYEQYF. As DNA, the CDR3 is TGTGCCAGCAGCTCCATCCGGGACAGGGCCTACGAGCAGTACTTC.

The chain employs TRBV14 and TRBJ2-3; TRBD2 matches 7 bases. This CDR3 is built from 16 residues. V was clipped by 2 bases and J by 4 bases; unmatched bases: 9. The V gene's germline CDR1 is SGHDN and CDR2 FVKESK. The CDR3 nucleotides read TGTGCCAGCAGCCAATTTCTAGCGGCCCAATCAGATACGCAGTATTTT. Translated: CASSQFLAAQSDTQYF.